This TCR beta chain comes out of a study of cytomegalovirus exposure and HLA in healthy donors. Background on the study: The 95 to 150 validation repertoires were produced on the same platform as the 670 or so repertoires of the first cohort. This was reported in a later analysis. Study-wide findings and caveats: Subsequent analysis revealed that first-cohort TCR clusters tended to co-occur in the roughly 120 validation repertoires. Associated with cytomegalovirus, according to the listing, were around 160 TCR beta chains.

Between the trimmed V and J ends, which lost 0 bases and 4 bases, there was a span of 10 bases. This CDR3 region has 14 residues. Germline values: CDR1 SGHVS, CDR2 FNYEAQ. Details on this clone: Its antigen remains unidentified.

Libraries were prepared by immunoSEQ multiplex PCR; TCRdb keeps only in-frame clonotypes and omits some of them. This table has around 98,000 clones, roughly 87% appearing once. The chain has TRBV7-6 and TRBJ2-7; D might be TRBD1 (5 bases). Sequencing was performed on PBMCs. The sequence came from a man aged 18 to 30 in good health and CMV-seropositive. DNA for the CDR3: TGTGCCAGCAGCTTAGCGCCTGGGGCTTACGAGCAGTACTTC. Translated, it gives CASSLAPGAYEQYF.